This is a list of T cell receptor beta chains from one sample in a study of blood T cell repertoires in COVID-19. Clones were read by immunoSEQ multiplex PCR, and TCRdb kept only the in-frame ones, dropping some. The data show some 140,000 clones, over 80% seen once. The sequenced material came from peripheral blood. These receptors were collected from a man in his fifties or sixties with active COVID-19. CDR3s leave out the opening cysteine and the closing phenylalanine or tryptophan. The order of the fields is J gene, V gene, D gene, CDR3 protein. A D gene is named only where the DNA matches it firmly.

J: TRBJ1-2
V: TRBV12-3/TRBV12-4
D: -
CDR3: ASSLGRSVGYT

J: TRBJ2-1
V: TRBV6-2/TRBV6-3
D: -
CDR3: ASSSASEQF

J: TRBJ1-1
V: TRBV7-9
D: -
CDR3: ASSTERGTEAF

J: TRBJ2-3
V: TRBV9
D: TRBD2
CDR3: ASSVGLAGASTDTQY

J: TRBJ2-5
V: TRBV12-5
D: TRBD2
CDR3: ASGARLARETQY

J: TRBJ2-7
V: TRBV6-5
D: TRBD2
CDR3: ASSYSPTSIGQY

J: TRBJ2-5
V: TRBV7-7
D: TRBD2
CDR3: ASSGGRRETQY

J: TRBJ1-1
V: TRBV11-1
D: -
CDR3: ASSQSGSGTEAF

J: TRBJ2-1
V: TRBV19
D: TRBD2
CDR3: ASSPRLAGVTSYNEQF

J: TRBJ2-5
V: TRBV30
D: -
CDR3: AWSGTVQETQY

J: TRBJ1-1
V: TRBV6-8
D: -
CDR3: ASSYSGVNTEAF

J: TRBJ2-5
V: TRBV7-3
D: TRBD2
CDR3: ASSFTSGGPQETQY

J: TRBJ2-1
V: TRBV27
D: TRBD1
CDR3: ASSLIWDRVASSSYNEQF

J: TRBJ2-7
V: TRBV6-5
D: TRBD1
CDR3: ASSYSRTGGYEQY

J: TRBJ1-5
V: TRBV12-3/TRBV12-4
D: -
CDR3: ASTGYNQPQH

J: TRBJ1-2
V: TRBV6-5
D: -
CDR3: ASSDSSYGYT

J: TRBJ2-3
V: TRBV3-1/TRBV3-2
D: -
CDR3: ASSQVGRFTDTQY

J: TRBJ2-5
V: TRBV19
D: -
CDR3: ASSTYPGTYQETQY

J: TRBJ1-5
V: TRBV2
D: TRBD1
CDR3: ASSIGQGNQPQH

J: TRBJ2-2
V: TRBV7-6
D: -
CDR3: ASSSGWQVEDTGELF

J: TRBJ2-1
V: TRBV27
D: -
CDR3: ASSSPSRLGAYNEQF

J: TRBJ1-1
V: TRBV7-9
D: -
CDR3: ASLFHDRPYEAF

J: TRBJ2-1
V: TRBV2
D: TRBD1
CDR3: ASSAGQANNEQF

J: TRBJ2-7
V: TRBV27
D: TRBD2
CDR3: ASSLMLRRGSSSYEQY

J: TRBJ1-5
V: TRBV15
D: TRBD1
CDR3: ATSRDTKGQGVGQPQH

J: TRBJ1-6
V: TRBV29-1
D: TRBD1
CDR3: SVRDRGASSPLH

J: TRBJ2-3
V: TRBV7-6
D: -
CDR3: ASSFSGVPSTDTQY

J: TRBJ1-1
V: TRBV19
D: -
CDR3: ASELQGGTEAF

J: TRBJ2-5
V: TRBV19
D: TRBD2
CDR3: ASSRGGGETQY

J: TRBJ1-1
V: TRBV5-6
D: -
CDR3: ASSSRTWPNTEAF

J: TRBJ1-2
V: TRBV29-1
D: -
CDR3: SVAGWGVANYGYT

J: TRBJ2-7
V: TRBV11-2
D: TRBD1
CDR3: ASSLDRGSYEQY

J: TRBJ2-7
V: TRBV7-9
D: -
CDR3: ASSLVERDKQY

J: TRBJ2-7
V: TRBV12-5
D: TRBD1
CDR3: ASGLVRGPGGDEQY

J: TRBJ2-7
V: TRBV6-1
D: -
CDR3: ASSESDPGYEQY

J: TRBJ1-2
V: TRBV5-4
D: TRBD1
CDR3: ASSLLGQGVYGYT

J: TRBJ2-2
V: TRBV7-3
D: TRBD1
CDR3: ASSSGTGGISAGELF

J: TRBJ1-2
V: TRBV12-3/TRBV12-4
D: -
CDR3: ASSHRRLGGYT

J: TRBJ2-7
V: TRBV2
D: TRBD1
CDR3: ASTRDRGHEQY

J: TRBJ1-1
V: TRBV6-2/TRBV6-3
D: -
CDR3: ASSLLPGGGEAF

J: TRBJ1-1
V: TRBV4-2
D: TRBD1
CDR3: ASSQVGTGMNTEAF

J: TRBJ2-7
V: TRBV5-4
D: -
CDR3: ASSLEGAYEQY

J: TRBJ2-1
V: TRBV10-3
D: TRBD1
CDR3: AISAPQGLNEQF

J: TRBJ1-6
V: TRBV5-6
D: TRBD1
CDR3: ASSTRQGGSPLH

J: TRBJ2-3
V: TRBV4-1
D: TRBD2
CDR3: ASSQGHARESDTQY

J: TRBJ2-3
V: TRBV6-2/TRBV6-3
D: TRBD2
CDR3: ASSYSLLAGAFGTDTQY

J: TRBJ2-5
V: TRBV12-3/TRBV12-4
D: TRBD1
CDR3: ASSSTGVETQY

J: TRBJ1-3
V: TRBV4-1
D: TRBD1
CDR3: ASSYPGTVSGNTIY

J: TRBJ1-2
V: TRBV14
D: -
CDR3: ASSAQGNYGYT

J: TRBJ2-2
V: TRBV5-1
D: TRBD1
CDR3: ASSFDVRGPTGELF